These 15 T cell receptor beta chains were sequenced from one sample in a study of blood T cell repertoires in COVID-19. Profiling relied on immunoSEQ multiplex PCR, and the TCRdb table lists in-frame clones only, not all of them. The table records about 25,000 clones, about 80% of them present only once. Sequencing used peripheral blood. Receptors were obtained from a human donor in a cohort sampled during active COVID-19.

The rearrangement joins TRBV5-1 to TRBJ2-3, with D possibly TRBD2 on 5 matching bases. CDR3 length: 15 residues. Trimming stripped 4 bases from V and 1 base from J, with 13 bases between. Germline CDR1 is SGHRS and CDR2 is YFSETQ. The CDR3 spells CASSGRGFGTDTQYF. CDR3 DNA sequence: TGCGCCAGCAGCGGTAGAGGGTTTGGCACAGATACGCAGTATTTT. Supplemented by reference TRBV5-1 and TRBJ2-3, the full variable domain reads KAGVTQTPRYLIKTRGQQVTLSCSPISGHRSVSWYQQTPGQGLQFLFEYFSETQRNKGNFPGRFSGRQFSNSRSEMNVSTLELGDSALYLCASSGRGFGTDTQYFGPGTRLTVL.

The rearrangement joins TRBV7-8 to TRBJ2-5, with D perhaps TRBD1 or TRBD2 (7 bases each). V lost 5 bases and J 5 bases, leaving 15 bases between the germline ends. This CDR3 region has 14 residues. From germline, CDR1 is SGHVS and CDR2 FQNEAQ. CDR3 sequence: CASSRDREGETQYF. The DNA of the CDR3 is TGTGCCAGCAGCCGAGACAGGGAGGGGGAGACCCAGTACTTC.

V gene TRBV9 combines with J gene TRBJ2-1; 9 bases match TRBD2. V shed 0 bases, J shed 3 bases, and the junction held 7 bases outside the gene matches. This CDR3 has 17 amino acids. Germline lookup yields CDR1 SGDLS and CDR2 YYNGEE. CDR3 sequence reads: CASSVEGGGAFYNEQFF. As DNA, the CDR3 is TGTGCCAGCAGCGTAGAGGGCGGGGGGGCTTTCTACAATGAGCAGTTCTTC.

This clone came up once. This chain connects TRBV12-3 or TRBV12-4 to TRBJ2-3; 10 nucleotides align to TRBD2. The CDR3 consists of 12 residues. Losses at the gene ends were 5 bases for V and 15 bases for J; bases not matched to a gene: 8. The CDR3 sequence is CASSPLAGAPYF. The CDR3 DNA follows: TGTGCCAGCAGTCCCCTAGCGGGGGCCCCCTATTTT.

V gene TRBV6-6 combines with J gene TRBJ2-1; TRBD2 matches at 13 bases. This CDR3 is 18 amino acids long. The V gene end was trimmed by 5 bases and the J gene end by 2 bases; junction bases not matched to a gene: 9. Germline lookup yields CDR1 MNHNY and CDR2 SVGAGI (reference sequence). As DNA, the CDR3 is TGTGCCAGCAGTCCCCTACATACTAGCGGGGGGGCCTACAATGAGCAGTTCTTC. This translates into CASSPLHTSGGAYNEQFF.

CDR3 loop: CASSLATGSSYNEQFF. The CDR3 bases are TGTGCCAGCAGCTTGGCCACCGGGAGCTCCTACAATGAGCAGTTCTTC. The chain carries TRBV11-3 and TRBJ2-1; possible D gene TRBD2, 6 bases. The V gene's germline CDR1 is SGHNT and CDR2 YENEEA. The germline V and J ends were trimmed by 3 bases and 0 bases, with 12 bases remaining between them. The CDR3 sequence is 16 residues long.

The genes are TRBV19 and TRBJ1-5, with D unclear. The length of the CDR3 is 15 residues. Germline CDR1 and CDR2: LNHDA and SQIVND (reference sequence). V was pared by 1 base and J by 3 bases, with 10 bases between. CDR3 in amino acids: CASSIGAGNNQPQHF. Here the CDR3 DNA reads TGTGCCAGTAGTATAGGGGCCGGGAACAATCAGCCCCAGCATTTT.

This rearrangement joins TRBV21-1 to TRBJ1-5; the D call of TRBD1 is as the table states it, not checked on the DNA. TRBV21-1 is listed as a pseudogene. CDR3 length equals 17 residues. As DNA, the CDR3 is TGTGCCAGCAGCAAAGGGGGACAGGGTTCCCCCAATCAGCCCCAGCATTTT. Its translation is CASSKGGQGSPNQPQHF.

DNA of the CDR3: TGCGCCAGCAGCCATAGTAATCTAGCGGGAGGCACCGGGGAGCTGTTTTTT. This encodes CASSHSNLAGGTGELFF. The gene calls are TRBV4-3 and TRBJ2-2, with 11 bases fitting TRBD2. CDR1 and CDR2 (germline): LGHNA, YSLEER. This CDR3 spans 17 amino acids. With 3 bases clipped from V and 4 bases from J, the junction kept 7 bases outside the gene matches.

This clone was counted between two and nine times. The V and J genes are TRBV7-2 and TRBJ1-6; the match to TRBD1 covers 7 bases. This CDR3 is 14 amino acids long. J was trimmed by 8 bases and V by 5 bases; bases with no gene match: 6. Germline CDR1 and CDR2: SGHTA and FQGNSA. CDR3 in amino acids: CASSKRQGDSPLHF. CDR3 nucleotides: TGTGCCAGCAGCAAAAGACAGGGAGATTCACCCCTCCACTTT.

This chain uses TRBV28 with TRBJ2-5; the match to TRBD2 covers 9 bases. The CDR3 contains 15 residues. Germline assignment: CDR1 MDHEN and CDR2 SYDVKM. The V segment lost 7 bases and the J segment 5 bases; nucleotides outside the gene matches: 11. The CDR3 DNA reads as TGTGCCAGCAACCCTGCGGGGGGGCTTGGGGAGACCCAGTACTTC. It encodes CASNPAGGLGETQYF.

The count of this clone is one. V usage is TRBV4-1 and J usage is TRBJ1-1; D might be TRBD1 (5 bases). Germline V CDR1 and CDR2: MGHRA, YSYEKL. This CDR3 has 14 amino acids. The V end lost 0 bases, the J end lost 5 bases, and 10 bases lay between the germline ends. CDR3 in amino acids: CASSQEAGKTEAFF. CDR3 DNA: TGCGCCAGCAGCCAAGAGGCAGGGAAAACTGAAGCTTTCTTT.

The genes are TRBV7-9 and TRBJ2-1; D gene ambiguous. Germline CDR1 reads SEHNR; CDR2 reads FQNEAQ (reference sequence). This CDR3 is 12 amino acids long. The V end lost 5 bases, the J end lost 8 bases, and 10 bases lay between the germline ends. The CDR3 loop reads CASSLLGDEQFF. In DNA, the CDR3 is TGTGCCAGCAGCCTCCTGGGCGATGAGCAGTTCTTC.

The chain uses TRBV24-1 and TRBJ2-1; D might be TRBD2 (5 bases). CDR1 and CDR2 from the germline V gene are KGHDR and SFDVKD. Trimming took off 3 bases at V and 10 bases at J, with 18 bases between the two ends. The CDR3 covers 15 residues. The CDR3 loop reads CATSDGAAAGGEQFF. DNA for the CDR3: TGTGCCACCAGTGATGGAGCGGCGGCGGGCGGAGAGCAGTTCTTC.

The V call is TRBV18, the J call TRBJ1-4; the D gene is possibly TRBD1 (6 bases). V lost 9 bases and J lost 0, with 14 bases in between. Per germline, CDR1 KGHSH and CDR2 LQKENI. This CDR3 has 15 amino acids. CDR3: CASQGSGTTNEKLFF. CDR3 nucleotides: TGTGCCAGTCAGGGGTCGGGAACAACTAATGAAAAACTGTTTTTT.